One sample yielded the 31 T cell receptor beta chains listed below, sequenced in a study of T-cell memory formation after mild COVID-19. TCRdb independently ran MiXCR on the 5' RACE reads; one entry per CDR3 protein. The sample lists approximately 500,000 distinct CDR3 sequences, around 27% occurring once. The sample comprised PBMCs or a T cell subset sorted from them (not recorded which). The receptors derive from an adult woman who had mild COVID-19 (a few samples of this study predate the infection). Cell type and time point are not known.

The chain links TRBV10-3 to TRBJ2-1, with TRBD1 matching over 10 bases. Trimming removed 4 bases from V and 3 bases from J; junction bases left unmatched: 0. Per germline, CDR1 ENHRY and CDR2 SYGVKD. The CDR3 runs to 14 residues. In nucleotides, the CDR3 is TGTGCCATCAGTGGGACAGGGGGCTACAATGAGCAGTTCTTC. This gives the protein CAISGTGGYNEQFF.

In its sample, this clonotype was seen a few times. The V gene is TRBV11-1, the J gene TRBJ2-2; tentative D call: TRBD1 (7 bases). This CDR3 spans 16 amino acids. Trimming removed 5 bases at V and 3 bases at J, with 16 bases between. Germline CDR1 reads SGHAT; CDR2 reads FQDESV (reference sequence). The CDR3 DNA is TGTGCCAGCAGCCGACCAGGGGGGCTGGACACCGGGGAGCTGTTTTTT. The encoded protein is CASSRPGGLDTGELFF.

The chain employs TRBV5-4 and TRBJ2-5, with 9 bases identical to TRBD2. From germline, CDR1 is SGHNT and CDR2 YYREEE (reference sequence). V lost 4 bases to trimming and J lost 1 base; unmatched junction nucleotides: 8. This CDR3 has 16 amino acids. DNA of the CDR3: TGTGCCAGCAGCCCTGAGCGGGGGGTGGGCCAAGAGACCCAGTACTTC. This translates into CASSPERGVGQETQYF. The full variable domain, completed using reference TRBV5-4 and TRBJ2-5, is ETGVTQSPTHLIKTRGQQVTLRCSSQSGHNTVSWYQQALGQGPQFIFQYYREEENGRGNFPPRFSGLQFPNYSSELNVNALELDDSALYLCASSPERGVGQETQYFGPGTRLLVL.

The chain uses TRBV21-1 and TRBJ2-7; the table's D call, TRBD1, was not checked against the DNA. TRBV21-1 counts as a pseudogene. The CDR3 totals 15 residues. In DNA form, the CDR3 reads TGTGCCAGCAGCAAAGTAGCGCCGAGCTCCTACGAGCAGTACTTC. This gives the protein CASSKVAPSSYEQYF.

This clonotype was recorded once. This sequence joins TRBV20-1 and TRBJ1-2; TRBD1 is a possible D gene (5 bases). The CDR3 sequence is 14 residues long. Germline CDR1 reads DFQATT; CDR2 reads SNEGSKA (reference sequence). The germline V and J ends were trimmed by 0 bases and 8 bases, with 16 bases remaining between them. As DNA, the CDR3 is TGCAGTGCTAGAGATAGTAGAGGGGTTAACGGCTACACCTTC. This sequence encodes CSARDSRGVNGYTF.

This clonotype was seen a handful of times. The chain has TRBV12-3 or TRBV12-4 and TRBJ1-1; D unclear. CDR3 length: 14 residues. With 3 bases removed from V and 6 bases from J, the gap between germline ends came to 14 bases. The CDR3 DNA sequence: TGTGCCAGCAGTTTGACGTTGAAATCCGCTGAAGCTTTCTTT. Translation: CASSLTLKSAEAFF.

This clonotype was seen a handful of times. CDR3: CASTLVSTDTQYF. CDR3 nucleotides: TGTGCCAGCACCCTAGTTAGCACAGATACGCAGTATTTT. The chain combines TRBV12-3 or TRBV12-4 with TRBJ2-3; D remains ambiguous. The CDR3 is made up of 13 amino acids. The germline V and J ends were trimmed by 7 bases and 0 bases, with 8 bases remaining between them.

This clonotype has more than one count but fewer than ten. This chain links TRBV15 with TRBJ2-7; possibly TRBD2 for D (6 bases). The V end lost 1 base, the J end lost 3 bases, and 10 bases lay between the germline ends. Germline V lookup: CDR1 LNHNV, CDR2 YYDKDF (reference sequence). The CDR3 has 14 amino acids. Here the CDR3 reads CATSRGRAGYEQYF. The CDR3 nucleotides read TGTGCCACCAGCAGAGGGAGGGCAGGCTACGAGCAGTACTTC.

The chain employs TRBV5-1 and TRBJ1-1; 7 bases agree with TRBD1. The CDR3 has 15 amino acids. Germline values: CDR1 SGHRS, CDR2 YFSETQ. Trimming took 1 base from V and 5 from J; bases not matched to a gene: 8. The CDR3 is CASSLTAGGSTEAFF. DNA for the CDR3: TGCGCCAGCAGCTTGACGGCAGGGGGTTCTACTGAAGCTTTCTTT.

This clonotype has just a few counts. This chain links TRBV5-1 with TRBJ1-4; D is uncertain. The germline gives CDR1 SGHRS, CDR2 YFSETQ. V shed 0 bases and J shed 13 bases, with 13 bases lying between them. This CDR3 contains 13 residues. The DNA of the CDR3 is TGCGCCAGCAGCTTGGGTTCAGCAGAAGGACTGTTTTTT. It codes for CASSLGSAEGLFF.

J is TRBJ1-2 and V is TRBV4-1; no firm D call. The CDR3 is made up of 16 amino acids. V gave up 3 bases and J gave up 1 base, with 15 bases separating them. CDR1 and CDR2 (germline): MGHRA, YSYEKL. The CDR3, as DNA: TGCGCCAGCAGCCACCCCGTTGAGGGCGATAACTATGGCTACACCTTC. This sequence encodes CASSHPVEGDNYGYTF.

The chain employs TRBV20-1 and TRBJ2-7; TRBD2 might be the D (6 bases). This CDR3 has 15 amino acids. Trimming took 0 bases from V and 4 from J, leaving 16 bases between them. Germline V CDR1 and CDR2: DFQATT, SNEGSKA (reference sequence). The CDR3 DNA is TGCAGTGCTAGAGATCAACGGGGGACGAGTTACGAGCAGTACTTC. Translated, it gives CSARDQRGTSYEQYF.

The chain employs TRBV12-3 or TRBV12-4 and TRBJ2-3, with TRBD2 as a possible D gene (6 bases). V was clipped by 3 bases and J by 4 bases, with 14 bases between them. The CDR3 is made up of 15 amino acids. CDR3 nucleotide sequence: TGTGCCAGCAGTTTGATGGGGCGGGACCCAGATACGCAGTATTTT. As protein: CASSLMGRDPDTQYF.

This clonotype was counted only a few times. The chain uses TRBV30 and TRBJ2-7; 13 bases fit TRBD2. Germline trimming cut 2 bases from V and 5 bases from J; bases unmatched to any gene: 3. The CDR3 sequence is 14 residues long. Germline V gene lookup returns CDR1 GTSNPN and CDR2 SVGIG (reference sequence). CDR3 DNA: TGTGCCTGGAGTCCAGGACTAGCGGGAGACGAGCAGTACTTC. This codes for CAWSPGLAGDEQYF.

This clonotype was counted only a few times. J is TRBJ2-5 and V is TRBV10-3, with D perhaps TRBD2 (6 bases). The CDR3 length is 13 residues. Germline V lookup: CDR1 ENHRY, CDR2 SYGVKD. The ends were cut back, 3 bases at V and 4 bases at J, with 9 bases in the middle. CDR3 DNA sequence: TGTGCCATCAGTGATCAGGGAGGAGAGACCCAGTACTTC. This encodes CAISDQGGETQYF.

The V call is TRBV6-5, the J call TRBJ1-1; 9 positions match TRBD1. Trimming cost V 8 bases and J 4 bases; bases outside gene matches: 14. The CDR3 has 16 amino acids. Germline V CDR1 and CDR2: MNHEY, SVGAGI. As DNA, the CDR3 is TGTGCCAGCGCGCGGCTTGGAGGACAGGGGCCCACTGAAGCTTTCTTT. Translated: CASARLGGQGPTEAFF.

This clonotype was seen only a few times. The chain carries TRBV24-1 and TRBJ2-7, with 7 bases lining up with TRBD1. The CDR3 extends over 14 amino acids. In germline, CDR1 is KGHDR, CDR2 SFDVKD. V was pared by 3 bases and J by 3 bases, with 4 bases of the junction left unmatched. The CDR3 sequence: CATSDPGQNYEQYF. The CDR3 nucleotides are TGTGCCACCAGTGATCCGGGACAGAACTACGAGCAGTACTTC.

This clonotype was seen a handful of times. The chain's CDR3 is CASSFPGSSYNEQFF. The CDR3 nucleotides are TGCGCCAGCAGCTTCCCCGGGAGCTCCTACAATGAGCAGTTCTTC. This chain uses TRBV5-1 with TRBJ2-1; tentative D call: TRBD2 (6 bases). Germline V CDR1 and CDR2: SGHRS, YFSETQ. The CDR3 sequence is 15 residues long. Trimming pared 2 bases from V and 0 bases from J, leaving 9 bases between.

This clonotype was picked up many times. This sequence joins TRBV4-1 and TRBJ1-2; D ambiguous. V was trimmed by 0 bases and J by 8 bases, leaving 7 bases between them. Germline assignment: CDR1 MGHRA and CDR2 YSYEKL. The CDR3 has 12 residues. CDR3 residues: CASSQDLEGYTF. The CDR3 DNA reads as TGCGCCAGCAGCCAAGATTTAGAAGGCTACACCTTC.

This clonotype was counted between two and nine times. The V call is TRBV11-1, the J call TRBJ2-7, with D tentatively TRBD1 or TRBD2 (5 bases each). Per the germline V gene, CDR1 is SGHAT and CDR2 is FQDESV (reference sequence). There are 14 residues in the CDR3. V lost 7 bases and J 1 base, leaving 14 bases between the germline ends. CDR3 residues: CASTLTGGSYEQYF. DNA of the CDR3: TGTGCCAGCACACTGACTGGGGGTTCCTACGAGCAGTACTTC.

The chain couples TRBV27 to TRBJ2-3; a weak D match, TRBD1 (6 bases). V lost 10 bases and J lost 8, with 19 bases in between. The CDR3 contains 13 residues. From germline, CDR1 is MNHEY and CDR2 SMNVEV (reference sequence). CDR3 DNA: TGTGCCACCAATACCCCGACAGGATTTACGCAGTATTTT. Translated: CATNTPTGFTQYF.

This clonotype was seen only a few times. The V gene is TRBV12-3 or TRBV12-4, the J gene TRBJ2-1; D unclear. The CDR3 runs 12 residues. The V end was cut by 8 bases, the J end by 8 bases, with 13 bases between. This chain's CDR3 is CASRYSVHEQFF. In DNA form, the CDR3 reads TGTGCCAGCCGGTACTCCGTCCATGAGCAGTTCTTC.

A remark on this clonotype: Its ends do not fully match the called genes, so a read error is possible. This rearrangement joins TRBV12-3 or TRBV12-4 to TRBJ2-2; 7 nucleotides align to TRBD1. This CDR3 is built from 16 residues. The CDR3 protein is CASSHLDGDSTGELIF. As DNA, the CDR3 is TGTGCCAGCAGTCACCTGGACGGGGACAGCACCGGGGAGCTGATTTTT.

V is TRBV24-1 and J is TRBJ2-3; a weak D match, TRBD1 (5 bases). The CDR3 covers 14 residues. CDR1 KGHDR and CDR2 SFDVKD come from the germline V gene. V shed 3 bases and J shed 4 bases, with 10 bases lying between them. CDR3 bases: TGTGCCACCAGTGATCCATCAGGGCCAGATACGCAGTATTTT. Its protein product is CATSDPSGPDTQYF.

The rearrangement joins TRBV27 to TRBJ2-5; no reliable D call. V shed 7 bases and J shed 5 bases, with 14 bases lying between them. This CDR3 is built from 13 residues. Germline CDR1 is MNHEY and CDR2 is SMNVEV (reference sequence). The DNA for the CDR3 is TGTGCCAGCATGGCGCGAGCCCGGGAGACCCAGTACTTC. It encodes CASMARARETQYF.

The chain links TRBV7-8 to TRBJ2-1; 8 nucleotides line up with TRBD2. Germline V CDR1 and CDR2: SGHVS, FQNEAQ. J lost 0 bases, V lost 4 bases, and 8 bases had no gene match. CDR3 length: 17 amino acids. Here the CDR3 reads CASSSQKRESSYNEQFF. In nucleotides, the CDR3 is TGTGCCAGCAGCTCCCAAAAGCGGGAGAGCTCCTACAATGAGCAGTTCTTC.

Ten or more counts support this clonotype. The chain has TRBV7-3 and TRBJ1-1, with TRBD1 identical over 7 bases. CDR1 is SGHTA, CDR2 FQGTGA, per germline. V shed 2 bases, J shed 6 bases, and the junction held 6 bases outside the gene matches. The CDR3 has 14 amino acids. CDR3 amino acids: CASSLGPGTAEAFF. The CDR3 bases are TGTGCCAGCAGCTTAGGCCCCGGGACAGCTGAAGCTTTCTTT.

This chain joins TRBV10-3 and TRBJ2-1, with a weak D call TRBD2 (6 bases). CDR1 and CDR2 (germline): ENHRY, SYGVKD. CDR3 size: 15 residues. V dropped 3 bases and J dropped 5 bases, with 14 bases sitting between them. CDR3 residues: CAISDLPGGDNEQFF. The CDR3 DNA sequence: TGTGCCATCAGTGATCTACCTGGAGGGGACAATGAGCAGTTCTTC.

This rearrangement joins TRBV4-1 to TRBJ1-4, with D possibly TRBD1 on 5 matching bases. From germline, CDR1 is MGHRA and CDR2 YSYEKL. The V end was cut by 1 base, the J end by 7 bases, with 19 bases between. The CDR3 sequence is 17 residues long. CDR3 sequence: CASSQAPGRGASEKLFF. The CDR3, as DNA: TGCGCCAGCAGCCAAGCGCCTGGGCGGGGCGCATCTGAAAAACTGTTTTTT.

The chain is built from TRBV7-3 and TRBJ2-1; 8 bases line up with TRBD1. The CDR3 has 16 amino acids. Germline V lookup: CDR1 SGHTA, CDR2 FQGTGA. V was clipped by 0 bases and J by 7 bases; unmatched bases: 8. The CDR3 here is CASSLTDTGGRNEQFF. Written as DNA, the CDR3 is TGTGCCAGCAGCTTAACAGACACAGGGGGGAGGAATGAGCAGTTCTTC.

This rearrangement joins TRBV6-2 or TRBV6-3 to TRBJ1-1, with 9 bases that match TRBD1. The CDR3 sequence is 14 residues long. J lost 4 bases, V lost 5 bases, and 5 bases had no gene match. The germline V gene has CDR1 MNHEY and CDR2 SVGEGT. CDR3: CASSRTGDVTEAFF. The CDR3 bases are TGTGCCAGCAGTCGGACAGGGGATGTCACTGAAGCTTTCTTT.